These T cell receptor beta chains were read from a single sample in a study of radiotherapy plus CTLA-4 blockade in lung cancer. Clones were read by immunoSEQ multiplex PCR, and TCRdb kept only the in-frame ones, dropping some. The data show 65,000 to 90,000 clones, around 86% seen once. The sample in question was peripheral blood, obtained from a patient treated with radiotherapy plus ipilimumab. These receptor sequences come from a human donor with non-small cell lung cancer that progressed on radiotherapy plus ipilimumab. The CDR3 runs from the conserved cysteine through the conserved F or W. A D gene is named only where the DNA matches it firmly. A clone size is listed for some rows: how often the clone was seen (once, few, many), or a class if it is expanded.

abundance: -
v_gene: TRBV7-3
j_gene: TRBJ2-3
d_gene: -
CDR3nt: TGTGCCAGCAGCGATAACACAGATACGCAGTATTTT
CDR3aa: CASSDNTDTQYF

abundance: few
v_gene: TRBV6-5
j_gene: TRBJ2-7
d_gene: -
CDR3nt: TGTGCCAGCAGGGACTCAATCTACGAGCAGTACTTC
CDR3aa: CASRDSIYEQYF

abundance: -
v_gene: TRBV19
j_gene: TRBJ2-7
d_gene: -
CDR3nt: TGTGCCAGTAGTATATTAGCCGGGACGGGTGACTCCTACGAGCAGTACTTC
CDR3aa: CASSILAGTGDSYEQYF

abundance: -
v_gene: TRBV6-1
j_gene: TRBJ2-7
d_gene: -
CDR3nt: TGTGCCAGCAGTGAAGTGAGGGTGGCCTACGAGCAGTACTTC
CDR3aa: CASSEVRVAYEQYF

abundance: -
v_gene: TRBV9
j_gene: TRBJ2-3
d_gene: -
CDR3nt: TGTGCCAGCACCCTAGATGCGTCCCAAAGCACAGATACGCAGTATTTT
CDR3aa: CASTLDASQSTDTQYF

abundance: -
v_gene: TRBV19
j_gene: TRBJ2-3
d_gene: TRBD1
CDR3nt: TGTGCCAGTAGTACCTCAGGGGGCTCCTTAGATACGCAGTATTTT
CDR3aa: CASSTSGGSLDTQYF

abundance: -
v_gene: TRBV5-4
j_gene: TRBJ2-5
d_gene: TRBD1
CDR3nt: TGTGCCAGCAGCCAGGGACAGCAAGAGACCCAGTACTTC
CDR3aa: CASSQGQQETQYF

abundance: -
v_gene: TRBV5-4
j_gene: TRBJ1-3
d_gene: -
CDR3nt: TGTGCCAGCAGCTTGGTTGGGGGGCGAGCCTCTGGAAACACCATATATTTT
CDR3aa: CASSLVGGRASGNTIYF

abundance: -
v_gene: TRBV19
j_gene: TRBJ2-2
d_gene: TRBD2
CDR3nt: TGTGCCAGTAGTATAGGCGGGAGTGCCGGGGAGCTGTTTTTT
CDR3aa: CASSIGGSAGELFF

abundance: -
v_gene: TRBV4-1
j_gene: TRBJ2-7
d_gene: -
CDR3nt: TGCGCCAGCAGCCGCCAGGGTAGCAACGAGCAGTACTTC
CDR3aa: CASSRQGSNEQYF

abundance: few
v_gene: TRBV30
j_gene: TRBJ1-3
d_gene: -
CDR3nt: TGTGCCTGTCCCTCCGGAAACACCATATATTTT
CDR3aa: CACPSGNTIYF

abundance: once
v_gene: TRBV29-1
j_gene: TRBJ2-1
d_gene: TRBD1
CDR3nt: TGCAGCGTTGAAGATTTCCGGACAGGTTCCTACAATGAGCAGTTCTTC
CDR3aa: CSVEDFRTGSYNEQFF

abundance: -
v_gene: TRBV4-1
j_gene: TRBJ2-2
d_gene: -
CDR3nt: TGCGCCAGCAGTCTAGGGAAGGGAGACACTTACTTCACCGGGGAGCTGTTTTTT
CDR3aa: CASSLGKGDTYFTGELFF

abundance: -
v_gene: TRBV28
j_gene: TRBJ2-5
d_gene: -
CDR3nt: TGTGCCAGCAGTGGCCCGGCCGCCCGACAAGAGACCCAGTACTTC
CDR3aa: CASSGPAARQETQYF

abundance: -
v_gene: TRBV28
j_gene: TRBJ2-5
d_gene: TRBD1
CDR3nt: TGTGCCAGCAGTCCGGGACAGGGGGTGGTCCCGTACCAAGAGACCCAGTACTTC
CDR3aa: CASSPGQGVVPYQETQYF

abundance: -
v_gene: TRBV5-4
j_gene: TRBJ1-2
d_gene: TRBD1
CDR3nt: TGTGCCAGCAGCGCCGCCGGGACAGGGGGAGGTCTTTTGGGCTACACCTTC
CDR3aa: CASSAAGTGGGLLGYTF

abundance: -
v_gene: TRBV11-2
j_gene: TRBJ2-7
d_gene: -
CDR3nt: TGTGCCAGCAGCTTACTGCCGACTAGTTCCTACGAGCAGTACTTC
CDR3aa: CASSLLPTSSYEQYF

abundance: -
v_gene: TRBV2
j_gene: TRBJ2-1
d_gene: TRBD2
CDR3nt: TGTGCCAGCAGTGAACTAGCGGGAGCCAATGAGCAGTTCTTC
CDR3aa: CASSELAGANEQFF

abundance: -
v_gene: TRBV7-3
j_gene: TRBJ2-1
d_gene: -
CDR3nt: TGTGCCAGCAGCCCCTTGGGACCCAACGACCGGGGTGAGCAGTTCTTC
CDR3aa: CASSPLGPNDRGEQFF

abundance: -
v_gene: TRBV2
j_gene: TRBJ1-1
d_gene: TRBD1
CDR3nt: TGTGCCAGCATGACAGGGGGAAACACTGAAGCTTTCTTT
CDR3aa: CASMTGGNTEAFF

abundance: -
v_gene: TRBV30
j_gene: TRBJ2-3
d_gene: -
CDR3nt: TGTGCCTGGAGCCAAGGGAACCCCAATACGCAGTATTTT
CDR3aa: CAWSQGNPNTQYF

abundance: -
v_gene: TRBV5-1
j_gene: TRBJ2-5
d_gene: TRBD1
CDR3nt: TGCGCCAGCAGCTTAGGGACAGGGGGTGAGACCCAGTACTTC
CDR3aa: CASSLGTGGETQYF

abundance: -
v_gene: TRBV27
j_gene: TRBJ2-5
d_gene: -
CDR3nt: TGTGCCAGCAGTAAACGAGAGGGAGAGACCCAGTACTTC
CDR3aa: CASSKREGETQYF

abundance: -
v_gene: TRBV28
j_gene: TRBJ2-1
d_gene: TRBD1
CDR3nt: TGTGCCAGCAGTTCGTCATCGGGACAGGGCTACAATGAGCAGTTCTTC
CDR3aa: CASSSSSGQGYNEQFF

abundance: -
v_gene: TRBV7-2
j_gene: TRBJ2-4
d_gene: -
CDR3nt: TGTGCCAGCAGCTTATCTCGGCTAGCGAGCTTCGCCAAAAACATTCAGTACTTC
CDR3aa: CASSLSRLASFAKNIQYF

abundance: -
v_gene: TRBV15
j_gene: TRBJ1-5
d_gene: TRBD1
CDR3nt: TGTGCCACCAGCAGGGACAGGCCCAATCAGCCCCAGCATTTT
CDR3aa: CATSRDRPNQPQHF

abundance: -
v_gene: TRBV7-3
j_gene: TRBJ1-2
d_gene: -
CDR3nt: TGTGCCAGCAGCCTCACAAGTAACTATGGCTACACCTTC
CDR3aa: CASSLTSNYGYTF

abundance: -
v_gene: TRBV7-3
j_gene: TRBJ1-2
d_gene: -
CDR3nt: TGTGCCAGCAGCCCCGTTACAGTCACGAGCTACACCTTC
CDR3aa: CASSPVTVTSYTF

abundance: -
v_gene: TRBV7-8
j_gene: TRBJ2-3
d_gene: TRBD1
CDR3nt: TGTGCCAGCAGCTTACGTACAGGGGCCCACACAGATACGCAGTATTTT
CDR3aa: CASSLRTGAHTDTQYF

abundance: -
v_gene: TRBV7-2
j_gene: TRBJ1-2
d_gene: -
CDR3nt: TGTGCCAGCAGCTTAGTTCCTCACCCCCTCTATCGTGGCTACACCTTC
CDR3aa: CASSLVPHPLYRGYTF

abundance: -
v_gene: TRBV2
j_gene: TRBJ2-3
d_gene: -
CDR3nt: -
CDR3aa: CASSTSAASTDTQYF

abundance: -
v_gene: TRBV19
j_gene: TRBJ1-1
d_gene: TRBD1
CDR3nt: TGTGCCAGTAGCCGTCCCGGGACAGGGGGACGGGGCACTGAAGCTTTCTTT
CDR3aa: CASSRPGTGGRGTEAFF

abundance: -
v_gene: TRBV19
j_gene: TRBJ1-5
d_gene: TRBD1
CDR3nt: TGTGCCAGTAGTGTCGTGCAGGGGGTTAGCCATCAGCCCCAGCATTTT
CDR3aa: CASSVVQGVSHQPQHF

abundance: few
v_gene: TRBV2
j_gene: TRBJ1-4
d_gene: TRBD1
CDR3nt: TGTGCCAGCAGTCTGACAGGGGCAGGTCCGAGGGAGGGAAAACTGTTTTTT
CDR3aa: CASSLTGAGPREGKLFF

abundance: few
v_gene: TRBV27
j_gene: TRBJ1-2
d_gene: -
CDR3nt: TGTGCCAGCTCTATGAGGGAGAACTATGGCTACACCTTC
CDR3aa: CASSMRENYGYTF